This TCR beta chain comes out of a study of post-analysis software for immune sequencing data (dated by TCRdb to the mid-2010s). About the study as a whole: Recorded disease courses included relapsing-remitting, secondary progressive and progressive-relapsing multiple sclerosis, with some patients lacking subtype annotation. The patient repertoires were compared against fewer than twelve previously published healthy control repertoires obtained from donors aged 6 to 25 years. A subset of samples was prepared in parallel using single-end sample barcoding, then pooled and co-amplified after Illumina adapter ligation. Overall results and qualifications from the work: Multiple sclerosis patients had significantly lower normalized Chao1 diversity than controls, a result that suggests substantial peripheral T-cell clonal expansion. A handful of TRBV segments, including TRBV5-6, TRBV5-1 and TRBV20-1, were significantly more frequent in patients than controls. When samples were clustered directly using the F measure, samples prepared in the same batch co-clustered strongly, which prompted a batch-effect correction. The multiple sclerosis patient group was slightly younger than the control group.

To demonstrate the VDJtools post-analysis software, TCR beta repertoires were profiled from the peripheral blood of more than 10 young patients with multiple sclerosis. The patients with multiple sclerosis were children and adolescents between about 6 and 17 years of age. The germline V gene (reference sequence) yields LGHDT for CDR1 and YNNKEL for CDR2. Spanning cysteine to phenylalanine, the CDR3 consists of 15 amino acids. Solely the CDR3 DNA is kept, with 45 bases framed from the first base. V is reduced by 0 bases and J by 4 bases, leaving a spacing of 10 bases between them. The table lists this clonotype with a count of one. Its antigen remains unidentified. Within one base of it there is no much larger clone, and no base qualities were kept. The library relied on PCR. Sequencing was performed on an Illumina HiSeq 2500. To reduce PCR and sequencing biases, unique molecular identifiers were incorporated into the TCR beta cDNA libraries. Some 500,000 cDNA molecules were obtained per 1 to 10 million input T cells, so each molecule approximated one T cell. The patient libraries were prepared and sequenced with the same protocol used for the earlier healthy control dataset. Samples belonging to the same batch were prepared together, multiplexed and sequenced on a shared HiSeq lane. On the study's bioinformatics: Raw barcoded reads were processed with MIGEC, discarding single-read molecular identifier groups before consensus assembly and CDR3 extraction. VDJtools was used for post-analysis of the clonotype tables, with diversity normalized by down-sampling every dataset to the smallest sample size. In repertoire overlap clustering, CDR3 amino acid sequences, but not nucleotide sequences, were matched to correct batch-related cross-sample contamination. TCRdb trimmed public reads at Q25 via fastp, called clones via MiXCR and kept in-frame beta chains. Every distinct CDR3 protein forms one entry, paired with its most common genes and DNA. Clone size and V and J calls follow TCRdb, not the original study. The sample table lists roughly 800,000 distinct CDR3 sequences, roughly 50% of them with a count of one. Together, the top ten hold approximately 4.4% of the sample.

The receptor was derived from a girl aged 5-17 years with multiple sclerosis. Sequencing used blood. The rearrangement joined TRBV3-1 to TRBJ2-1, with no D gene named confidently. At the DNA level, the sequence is TGTGCCAGCAGCCAAGAACCCACGGGTTACAATGAGCAGTTCTTC. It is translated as CASSQEPTGYNEQFF.